Detailed here is one TCR beta chain. V lost 4 bases to trimming and J lost 8 bases; unmatched junction nucleotides: 1. This CDR3 comprises 12 residues. Germline assignment: CDR1 MNHEY and CDR2 SVGAGI. The data belong to a study of blood T cell repertoires in COVID-19. Clones were sequenced by immunoSEQ multiplex PCR, and TCRdb holds only the in-frame ones, with some missing. The sample has roughly 250,000 clones, around 80% seen once. The chain uses TRBV6-5 and TRBJ1-2; 10 bases are a match to TRBD1. Sequenced input: peripheral blood. The receptor was derived from a man aged 40-50 years with active or convalescent COVID-19. Written as DNA, the CDR3 is TGTGCCAGCAGTTCGACAGGGGGCGGCTACACCTTC. It specifies CASSSTGGGYTF.